This T cell receptor beta chain was profiled in a study of post-analysis software for immune sequencing data. At the level of the study: In terms of disease course, relapsing-remitting, secondary progressive and progressive-relapsing multiple sclerosis were included. Whole-study results and caveats: Four or five TRBV segments, TRBV5-6, TRBV5-1 and TRBV20-1 among them, were found more frequent in patients than controls. Samples from one preparation batch, clustered by F measure, grouped strongly together.

Comments on this clonotype: Its antigen is still unknown.

Germline CDR1 and CDR2: SGHDT and YYEEEE. V lost 1 base to trimming and J lost 0 bases; unmatched junction nucleotides: 6. The CDR3 extends over 16 amino acids. Each TCR beta cDNA library carried unique molecular identifiers. TCRdb passed the PCR reads through MiXCR, listing each CDR3 protein once. Of about 820,000 distinct CDR3 sequences listed, about 50% are singletons. The sequencing sample was made of blood. The receptor was derived from a girl between 10 and 17 years old with multiple sclerosis. The rearrangement uses TRBV5-6 and TRBJ2-7, with 8 bases that match TRBD2. This CDR3 reads CASSLLGAGVSYEQYF. The CDR3 bases are TGTGCCAGCAGCTTGTTAGGAGCGGGGGTCTCCTACGAGCAGTACTTC.